Presented here are 8 T cell receptor beta chains from one specimen sequenced in a study of molecular identifiers for immune sequencing clone quantification. TCRdb passed the PCR reads through MiXCR, listing each CDR3 protein once. The sample holds 550,000 to 750,000 distinct CDR3 sequences, 15% to 20% seen once. The sample taken for sequencing was naive CD8+ T cells from blood, with Jurkat cell RNA spiked in. Noted subset: FACS-sorted CD8+CD4-CCR7+CD45RA+ naive T cells. These receptors all stem from a human donor in good health. Some libraries in this study had Jurkat cell RNA spiked in.

This clonotype was picked up many times. This rearrangement joins TRBV7-2 to TRBJ2-3, with TRBD2 as a possible D gene (6 bases). Germline V gene data show CDR1 as SGHTA and CDR2 as FQGNSA. V was shortened by 2 bases and J by 14 bases, with 11 bases between the two germline ends. The CDR3 has 11 amino acids. CDR3 DNA sequence: TGTGCCAGCAGCTTACTAGCGAGGGTGTATTTT. It specifies CASSLLARVYF.

As concerns this clonotype: A much larger clone sits a single nucleotide away, making a read error possible. The chain combines TRBV27 with TRBJ2-3; D not certain. CDR1 and CDR2 (germline): MNHEY, SMNVEV (reference sequence). This CDR3 is built from 14 residues. Here the CDR3 DNA reads TGTGCCAGCGGTTTTGTCGCTGGCACAGATACGCAGTATTTT. It is translated as CASGFVAGTDTQYF.

This clonotype was recorded many times. The rearrangement joins TRBV5-5 to TRBJ2-3, with D maybe TRBD2 (5 bases). The germline V and J ends were trimmed by 3 bases and 2 bases, with 13 bases remaining between them. The CDR3 covers 15 residues. The V gene's germline CDR1 is SGHKS and CDR2 YYEKEE (reference sequence). CDR3 sequence: CASSSGLSDTDTQYF. The DNA of the CDR3 is TGTGCCAGCAGCTCTGGACTGAGTGACACAGATACGCAGTATTTT.

As for this clonotype: This may be a read error: a much more frequent sequence differs by one nucleotide. The rearrangement joins TRBV5-6 to TRBJ1-3; a weak D match, TRBD1 (5 bases). Germline V gene lookup returns CDR1 SGHDT and CDR2 YYEEEE. V lost 5 bases, J lost 3 bases, and 21 bases lay in between. The CDR3 spans 17 residues. CDR3 amino acids: CASSLNRDGIFGNTIYF. The DNA of the CDR3 is TGTGCCAGCAGTTTAAACCGGGACGGAATCTTTGGAAACACCATATATTTT. Complete variable domain (other parts from reference TRBV5-6 and TRBJ1-3): DAGVTQSPTHLIKTRGQQVTLRCSPKSGHDTVSWYQQALGQGPQFIFQYYEEEERQRGNFPDRFSGHQFPNYSSELNVNALLLGDSALYLCASSLNRDGIFGNTIYFGEGSWLTVV.

This clonotype was seen a single time. A junction boundary mismatches the germline segment, possibly from a read error. The chain is built from TRBV7-6 and TRBJ2-7; D possibly corresponds to TRBD2 (6 bases). The germline V gene has CDR1 SGHVS and CDR2 FNYEAQ. The CDR3 contains 16 residues. In nucleotides, the CDR3 is TGTGCCAGCGGCTTAGGAGGGGCCCCGGGGGACTACGAGCAGTACTTC. This encodes CASGLGGAPGDYEQYF.

The table lists this clonotype with many counts. The chain couples TRBV9 to TRBJ1-6; D call uncertain. This CDR3 has 14 residues. The V and J ends lost 3 bases and 10 bases respectively, with 14 bases between them. CDR1 is SGDLS and CDR2 is YYNGEE in the germline V gene. The CDR3 region is CASSEDGISSPLHF. As DNA, the CDR3 is TGTGCCAGCAGCGAGGACGGTATAAGCTCACCCCTCCACTTT. The full variable domain, its missing parts supplied by reference TRBV9 and TRBJ1-6, is DSGVTQTPKHLITATGQRVTLRCSPRSGDLSVYWYQQSLDQGLQFLIQYYNGEERAKGNILERFSAQQFPDLHSELNLSSLELGDSALYFCASSEDGISSPLHFGNGTRLTVT.

Ten or more counts support this clonotype. The CDR3 sequence is CSASRTEMETQYF. In DNA form, the CDR3 reads TGCAGTGCTAGTCGGACAGAGATGGAGACCCAGTACTTC. The gene calls are TRBV20-1 and TRBJ2-5; possibly TRBD1 for D (6 bases). The CDR3 is made up of 13 amino acids. Per germline, CDR1 DFQATT and CDR2 SNEGSKA (reference sequence). V was clipped by 3 bases and J by 5 bases, with 13 bases between them.

This clonotype was counted ten times or more. The chain couples TRBV20-1 to TRBJ2-7; TRBD1 is a possible D gene (6 bases). The CDR3 consists of 13 residues. Germline assignment: CDR1 DFQATT and CDR2 SNEGSKA (reference sequence). V lost 6 bases to trimming and J lost 4 bases, with 16 bases between them. CDR3 protein: CSAPGVALYEQYF. In nucleotides, the CDR3 is TGCAGTGCCCCAGGGGTAGCCTTATACGAGCAGTACTTC.